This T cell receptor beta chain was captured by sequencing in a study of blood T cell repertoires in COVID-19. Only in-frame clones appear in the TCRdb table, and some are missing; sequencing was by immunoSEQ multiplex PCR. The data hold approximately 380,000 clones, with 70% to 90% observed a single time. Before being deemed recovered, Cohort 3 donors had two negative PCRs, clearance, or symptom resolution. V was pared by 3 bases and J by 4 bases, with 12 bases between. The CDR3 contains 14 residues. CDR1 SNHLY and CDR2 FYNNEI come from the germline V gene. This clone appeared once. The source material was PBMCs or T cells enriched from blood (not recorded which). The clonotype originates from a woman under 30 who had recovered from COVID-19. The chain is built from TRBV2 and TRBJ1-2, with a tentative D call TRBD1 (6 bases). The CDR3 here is CASSEGGQGYGYTF. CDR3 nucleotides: TGTGCCAGCAGTGAGGGGGGGCAGGGCTATGGCTACACCTTC.